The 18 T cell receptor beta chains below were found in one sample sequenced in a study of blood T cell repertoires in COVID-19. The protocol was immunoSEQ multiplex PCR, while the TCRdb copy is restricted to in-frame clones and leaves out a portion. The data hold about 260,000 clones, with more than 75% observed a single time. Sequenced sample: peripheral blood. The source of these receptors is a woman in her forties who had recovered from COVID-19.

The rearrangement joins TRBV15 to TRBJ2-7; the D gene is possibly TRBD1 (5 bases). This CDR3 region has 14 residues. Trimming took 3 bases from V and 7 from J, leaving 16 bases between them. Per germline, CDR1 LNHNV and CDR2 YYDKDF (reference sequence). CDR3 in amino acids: CATSSGQGFREQYF. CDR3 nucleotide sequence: TGTGCCACCAGCAGTGGCCAGGGTTTTAGGGAGCAGTACTTC.

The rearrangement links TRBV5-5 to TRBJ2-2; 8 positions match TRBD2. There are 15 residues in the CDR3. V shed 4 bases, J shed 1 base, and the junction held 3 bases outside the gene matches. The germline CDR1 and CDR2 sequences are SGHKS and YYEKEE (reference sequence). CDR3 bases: TGTGCCAGCAGCCAGCGGGGGCTGAACACCGGGGAGCTGTTTTTT. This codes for CASSQRGLNTGELFF.

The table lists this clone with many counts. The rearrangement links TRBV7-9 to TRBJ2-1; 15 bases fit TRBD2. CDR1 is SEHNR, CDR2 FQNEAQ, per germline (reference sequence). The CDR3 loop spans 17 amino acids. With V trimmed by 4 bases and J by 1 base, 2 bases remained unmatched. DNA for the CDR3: TGTGCCAGCAGCTCCGGGACTAGCGGGGGGTCCTACAATGAGCAGTTCTTC. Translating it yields CASSSGTSGGSYNEQFF.

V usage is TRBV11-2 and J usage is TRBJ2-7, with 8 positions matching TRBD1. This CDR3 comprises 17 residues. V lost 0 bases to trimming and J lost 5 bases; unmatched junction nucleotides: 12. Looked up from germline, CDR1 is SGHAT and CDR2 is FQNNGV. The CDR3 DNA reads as TGTGCCAGCAGCTTAGAGGACCGGACAGGGAATCTCCACGAGCAGTACTTC. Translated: CASSLEDRTGNLHEQYF.

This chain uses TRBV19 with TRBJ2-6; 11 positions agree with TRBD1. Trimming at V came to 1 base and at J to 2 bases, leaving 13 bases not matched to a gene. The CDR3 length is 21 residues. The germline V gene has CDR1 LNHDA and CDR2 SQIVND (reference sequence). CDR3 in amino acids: CASSIVPGTGGSSPGANVLTF. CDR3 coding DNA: TGTGCCAGTAGTATAGTACCCGGGACAGGGGGGTCTTCGCCTGGGGCCAACGTCCTGACTTTC. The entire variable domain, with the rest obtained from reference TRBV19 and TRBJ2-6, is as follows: DGGITQSPKYLFRKEGQNVTLSCEQNLNHDAMYWYRQDPGQGLRLIYYSQIVNDFQKGDIAEGYSVSREKKESFPLTVTSAQKNPTAFYLCASSIVPGTGGSSPGANVLTFGAGSRLTVL.

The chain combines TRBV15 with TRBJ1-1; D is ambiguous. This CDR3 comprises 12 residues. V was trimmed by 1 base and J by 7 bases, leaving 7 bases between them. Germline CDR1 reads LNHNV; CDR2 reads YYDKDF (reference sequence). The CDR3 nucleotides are TGTGCCACCAGCAGAGTTTACGGTGAAGCTTTCTTT. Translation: CATSRVYGEAFF.

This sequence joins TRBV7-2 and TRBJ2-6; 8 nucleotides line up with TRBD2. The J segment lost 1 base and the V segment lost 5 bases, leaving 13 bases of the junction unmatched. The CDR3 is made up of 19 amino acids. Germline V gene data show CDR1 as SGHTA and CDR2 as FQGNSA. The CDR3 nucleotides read TGTGCCAGCAGCCCCCGGGGTAGCGGGGATCCTTCTGGGGCCAACGTCCTGACTTTC. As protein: CASSPRGSGDPSGANVLTF.

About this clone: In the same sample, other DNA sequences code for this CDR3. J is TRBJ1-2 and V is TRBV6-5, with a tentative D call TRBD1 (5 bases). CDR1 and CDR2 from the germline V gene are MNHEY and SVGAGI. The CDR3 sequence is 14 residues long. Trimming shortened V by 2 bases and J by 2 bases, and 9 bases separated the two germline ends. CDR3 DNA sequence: TGTGCCAGCAGTTACGGGGCTGCCAACTATGGCTACACCTTC. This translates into CASSYGAANYGYTF.

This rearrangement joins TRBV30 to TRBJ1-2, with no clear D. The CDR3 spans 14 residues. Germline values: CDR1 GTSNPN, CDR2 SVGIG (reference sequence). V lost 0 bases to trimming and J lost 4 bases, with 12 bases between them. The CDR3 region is CAWSVRGTIYGYTF. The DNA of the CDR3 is TGTGCCTGGAGTGTACGCGGCACGATCTATGGCTACACCTTC.

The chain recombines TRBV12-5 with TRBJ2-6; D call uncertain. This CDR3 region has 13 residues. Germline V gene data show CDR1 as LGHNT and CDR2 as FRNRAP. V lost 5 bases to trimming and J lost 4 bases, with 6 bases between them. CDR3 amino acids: CASGLVGANVLTF. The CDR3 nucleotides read TGTGCTAGTGGTCTCGTGGGGGCCAACGTCCTGACTTTC. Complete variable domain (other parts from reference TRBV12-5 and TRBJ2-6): DARVTQTPRHKVTEMGQEVTMRCQPILGHNTVFWYRQTMMQGLELLAYFRNRAPLDDSGMPKDRFSAEMPDATLATLKIQPSEPRDSAVYFCASGLVGANVLTFGAGSRLTVL.

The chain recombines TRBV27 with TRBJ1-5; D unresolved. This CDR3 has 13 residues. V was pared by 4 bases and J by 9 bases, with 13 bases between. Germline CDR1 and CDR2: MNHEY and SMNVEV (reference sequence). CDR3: CASSSSSFGPQHF. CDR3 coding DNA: TGTGCCAGCAGTTCCTCAAGCTTTGGGCCCCAGCATTTT.

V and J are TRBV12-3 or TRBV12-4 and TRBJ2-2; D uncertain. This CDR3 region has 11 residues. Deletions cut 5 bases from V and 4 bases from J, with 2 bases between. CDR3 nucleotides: TGTGCCAGCAGTCGCACCGGGGAGCTGTTTTTT. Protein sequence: CASSRTGELFF.

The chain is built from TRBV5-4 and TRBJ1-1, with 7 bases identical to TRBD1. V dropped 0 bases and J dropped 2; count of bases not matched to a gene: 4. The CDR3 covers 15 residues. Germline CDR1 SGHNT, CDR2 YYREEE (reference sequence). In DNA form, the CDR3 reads TGTGCCAGCAGCTTGGGAGGGGGCATCAACACTGAAGCTTTCTTT. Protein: CASSLGGGINTEAFF.

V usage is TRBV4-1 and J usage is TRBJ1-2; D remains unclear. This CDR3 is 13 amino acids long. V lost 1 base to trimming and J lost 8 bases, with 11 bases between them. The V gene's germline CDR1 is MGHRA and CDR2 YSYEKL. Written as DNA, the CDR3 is TGCGCCAGCAGCCAAGTAAGGGAGTCGGGCTACACCTTC. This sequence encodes CASSQVRESGYTF.

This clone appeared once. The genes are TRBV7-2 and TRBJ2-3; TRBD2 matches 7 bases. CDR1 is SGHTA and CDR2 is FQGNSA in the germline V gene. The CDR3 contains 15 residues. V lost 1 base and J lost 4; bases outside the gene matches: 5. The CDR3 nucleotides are TGTGCCAGCAGCTTAGGGGGCCGGGGGGCAGATACGCAGTATTTT. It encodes CASSLGGRGADTQYF. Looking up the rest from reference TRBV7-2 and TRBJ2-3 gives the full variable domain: GAGVSQSPSNKVTEKGKDVELRCDPISGHTALYWYRQSLGQGLEFLIYFQGNSAPDKSGLPSDRFSAERTGGSVSTLTIQRTQQEDSAVYLCASSLGGRGADTQYFGPGTRLTVL.

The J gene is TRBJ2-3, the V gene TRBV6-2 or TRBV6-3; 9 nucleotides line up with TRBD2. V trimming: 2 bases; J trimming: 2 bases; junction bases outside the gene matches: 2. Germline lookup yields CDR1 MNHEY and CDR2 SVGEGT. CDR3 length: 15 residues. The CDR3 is CASSYASGDTDTQYF. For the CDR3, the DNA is TGTGCCAGCAGTTACGCTAGCGGGGACACAGATACGCAGTATTTT.

The DNA of the CDR3 is TGTGCCAGCAGCCAATTTTGGGGACAGAAGATTTTCTATGGCTACACCTTC. Protein product: CASSQFWGQKIFYGYTF. This chain uses TRBV3-1 (or the pseudogene TRBV3-2) with TRBJ1-2, with 7 bases that match TRBD1. The CDR3 has 17 amino acids. The junction had 13 bases not matched to a gene; V was cut back by 2 bases and J by 4 bases. The germline V gene encodes CDR1 LGHDT and CDR2 YNNKEL (reference sequence).

CDR3 amino acids: CATSRDKTGPYEQYF. CDR3 bases: TGTGCCACCAGCAGAGATAAAACAGGGCCCTACGAGCAGTACTTC. V gene TRBV15 combines with J gene TRBJ2-7, with a possible D match to TRBD1 (6 bases). The CDR3 totals 15 residues. Germline CDR1 and CDR2: LNHNV and YYDKDF (reference sequence). Trimming took off 0 bases at V and 2 bases at J, with 11 bases between the two ends.